Listed here are 2 T cell receptor beta chains from one sample, sequenced in a study of T-cell memory formation after mild COVID-19. TCRdb passed the 5' RACE reads through MiXCR, listing each CDR3 protein once. Counted here are a few hundred thousand distinct CDR3 sequences, about 20% occurring once; the ten biggest clones make up roughly 8.1%. The sequenced material came from PBMCs or a T cell subset sorted from them (not recorded which). All receptors derive from an adult woman who had mild COVID-19 (a few samples of this study predate the infection). Cell type and time point are not known.

This clonotype has more than one count but fewer than ten. The chain joins TRBV24-1 to TRBJ2-2, with D possibly matching TRBD1 (6 bases). V gave up 9 bases and J gave up 0 bases, with 10 bases separating them. Looked up from germline, CDR1 is KGHDR and CDR2 is SFDVKD. The CDR3 length is 14 residues. The CDR3: CATGGFTNTGELFF. In nucleotides, the CDR3 is TGTGCCACCGGGGGCTTCACGAACACCGGGGAGCTGTTTTTT.

The chain joins TRBV5-1 to TRBJ2-6; D call uncertain. Trimming took 4 bases from V and 2 from J, leaving 13 bases between them. This CDR3 region has 16 residues. Germline V gene sequence: CDR1 SGHRS, CDR2 YFSETQ. The DNA of the CDR3 is TGCGCCAGCAGCCAAGCCCCCCCCACTGGGGCCAACGTCCTGACTTTC. This codes for CASSQAPPTGANVLTF.